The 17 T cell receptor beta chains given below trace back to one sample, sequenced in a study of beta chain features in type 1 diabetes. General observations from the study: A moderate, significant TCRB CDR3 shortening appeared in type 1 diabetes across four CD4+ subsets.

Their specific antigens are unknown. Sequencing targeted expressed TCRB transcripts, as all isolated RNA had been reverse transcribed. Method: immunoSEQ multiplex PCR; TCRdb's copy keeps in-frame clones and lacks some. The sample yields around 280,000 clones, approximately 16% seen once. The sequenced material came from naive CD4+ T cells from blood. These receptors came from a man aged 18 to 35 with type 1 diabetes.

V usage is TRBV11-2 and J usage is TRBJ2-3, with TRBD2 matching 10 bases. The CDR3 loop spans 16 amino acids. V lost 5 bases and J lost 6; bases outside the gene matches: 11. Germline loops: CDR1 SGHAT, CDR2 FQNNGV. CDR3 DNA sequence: TGTGCCAGCAGCCCGCTAGCGGGGGAGACGTACGATACGCAGTATTTT. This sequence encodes CASSPLAGETYDTQYF.

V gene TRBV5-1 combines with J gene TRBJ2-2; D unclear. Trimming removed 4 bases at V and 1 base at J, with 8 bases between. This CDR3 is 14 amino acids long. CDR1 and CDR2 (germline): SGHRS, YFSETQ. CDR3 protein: CASSLLMNTGELFF. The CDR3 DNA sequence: TGCGCCAGCAGCCTACTTATGAACACCGGGGAGCTGTTTTTT.

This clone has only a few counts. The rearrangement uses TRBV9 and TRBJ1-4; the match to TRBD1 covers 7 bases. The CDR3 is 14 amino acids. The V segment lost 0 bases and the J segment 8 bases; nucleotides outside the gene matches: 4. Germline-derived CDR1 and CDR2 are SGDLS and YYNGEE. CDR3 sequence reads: CASSVDRGKEKLFF. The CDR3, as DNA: TGTGCCAGCAGCGTAGACAGGGGAAAAGAAAAACTGTTTTTT.

Here the CDR3 DNA reads TGTGCCAGCAGCTCGACAGGCTCAGATACGCAGTATTTT. Amino acid sequence: CASSSTGSDTQYF. This chain connects TRBV5-4 to TRBJ2-3; D might be TRBD1 (6 bases). The V and J ends lost 3 bases and 4 bases respectively, with 9 bases between them. The CDR3 runs to 13 residues. From germline, CDR1 is SGHNT and CDR2 YYREEE (reference sequence).

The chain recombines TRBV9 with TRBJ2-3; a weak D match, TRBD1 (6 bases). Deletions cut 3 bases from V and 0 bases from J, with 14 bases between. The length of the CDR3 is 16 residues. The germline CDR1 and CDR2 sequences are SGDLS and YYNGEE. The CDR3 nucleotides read TGTGCCAGCAGCGCCTTGACAGGTTCTAGCACAGATACGCAGTATTTT. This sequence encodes CASSALTGSSTDTQYF.

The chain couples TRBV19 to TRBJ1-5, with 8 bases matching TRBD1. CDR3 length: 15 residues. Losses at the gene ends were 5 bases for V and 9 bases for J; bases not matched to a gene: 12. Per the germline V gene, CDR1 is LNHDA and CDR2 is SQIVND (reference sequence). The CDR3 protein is CASSRKGTRGRPQHF. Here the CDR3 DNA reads TGTGCCAGTAGTCGGAAAGGAACCAGGGGGCGGCCCCAGCATTTT.

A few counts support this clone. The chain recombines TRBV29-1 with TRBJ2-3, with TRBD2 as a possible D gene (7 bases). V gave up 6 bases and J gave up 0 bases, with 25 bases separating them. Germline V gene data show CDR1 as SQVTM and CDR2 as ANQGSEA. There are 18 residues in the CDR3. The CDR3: CSVEPFRRGASSTDTQYF. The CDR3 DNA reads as TGCAGCGTCGAACCCTTCCGCCGGGGGGCCTCTAGCACAGATACGCAGTATTTT.

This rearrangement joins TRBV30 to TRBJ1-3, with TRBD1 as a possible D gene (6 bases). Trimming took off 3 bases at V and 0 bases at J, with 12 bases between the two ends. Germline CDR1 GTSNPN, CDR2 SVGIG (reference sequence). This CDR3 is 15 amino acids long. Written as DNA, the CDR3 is TGTGCCTGGAGCAATGGGGGCCACTCTGGAAACACCATATATTTT. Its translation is CAWSNGGHSGNTIYF.

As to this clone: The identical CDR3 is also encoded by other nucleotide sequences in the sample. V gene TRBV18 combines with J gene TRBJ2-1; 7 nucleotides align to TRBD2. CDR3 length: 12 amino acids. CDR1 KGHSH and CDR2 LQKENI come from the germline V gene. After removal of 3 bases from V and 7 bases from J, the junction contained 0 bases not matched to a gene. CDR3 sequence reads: CASSPGGNEQFF. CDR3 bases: TGTGCCAGCTCACCCGGGGGGAATGAGCAGTTCTTC.

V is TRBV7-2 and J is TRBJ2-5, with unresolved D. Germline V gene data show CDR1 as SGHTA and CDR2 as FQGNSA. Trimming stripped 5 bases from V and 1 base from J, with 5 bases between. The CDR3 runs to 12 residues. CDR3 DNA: TGTGCCAGCAGCCCACTCCAAGAGACCCAGTACTTC. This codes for CASSPLQETQYF.

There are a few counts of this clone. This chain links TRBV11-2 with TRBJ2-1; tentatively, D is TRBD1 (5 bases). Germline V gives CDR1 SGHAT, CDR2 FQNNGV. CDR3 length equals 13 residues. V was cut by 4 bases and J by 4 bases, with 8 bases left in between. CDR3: CASSSTVYNEQFF. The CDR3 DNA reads TGTGCCAGCAGCTCGACAGTTTACAATGAGCAGTTCTTC.

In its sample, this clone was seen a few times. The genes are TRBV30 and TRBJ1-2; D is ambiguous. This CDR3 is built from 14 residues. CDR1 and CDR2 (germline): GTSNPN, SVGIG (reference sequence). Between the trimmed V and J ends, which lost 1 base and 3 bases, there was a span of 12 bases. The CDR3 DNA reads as TGTGCCTGGAGTGACCTAAATACCCACTATGGCTACACCTTC. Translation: CAWSDLNTHYGYTF.

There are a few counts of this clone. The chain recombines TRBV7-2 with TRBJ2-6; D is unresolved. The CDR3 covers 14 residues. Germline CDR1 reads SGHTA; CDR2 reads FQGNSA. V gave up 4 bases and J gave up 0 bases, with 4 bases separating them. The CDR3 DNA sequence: TGTGCCAGCAGCTCTAACTCTGGGGCCAACGTCCTGACTTTC. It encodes CASSSNSGANVLTF.

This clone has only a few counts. CDR3 residues: CASSFPLLAGGPYEQYF. CDR3 DNA sequence: TGTGCCAGCAGTTTTCCCCTCCTAGCGGGAGGCCCCTACGAGCAGTACTTC. The rearrangement links TRBV28 to TRBJ2-7; TRBD2 agrees at 11 bases. Germline CDR1 is MDHEN and CDR2 is SYDVKM. Unmatched junction bases numbered 9, after V lost 3 bases and J lost 2 bases. The CDR3 totals 17 residues.

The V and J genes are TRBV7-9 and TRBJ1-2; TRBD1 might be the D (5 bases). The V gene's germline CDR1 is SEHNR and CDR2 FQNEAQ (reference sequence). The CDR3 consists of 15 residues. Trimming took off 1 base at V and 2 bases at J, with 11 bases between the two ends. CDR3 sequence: CASSLGGTPNYGYTF. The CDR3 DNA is TGTGCCAGCAGCTTAGGCGGGACGCCGAACTATGGCTACACCTTC.

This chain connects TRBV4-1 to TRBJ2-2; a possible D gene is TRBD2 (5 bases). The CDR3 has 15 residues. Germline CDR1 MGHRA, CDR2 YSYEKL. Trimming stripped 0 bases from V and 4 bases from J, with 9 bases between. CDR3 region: CASSQELGGTGELFF. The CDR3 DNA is TGCGCCAGCAGCCAAGAACTCGGAGGCACCGGGGAGCTGTTTTTT.

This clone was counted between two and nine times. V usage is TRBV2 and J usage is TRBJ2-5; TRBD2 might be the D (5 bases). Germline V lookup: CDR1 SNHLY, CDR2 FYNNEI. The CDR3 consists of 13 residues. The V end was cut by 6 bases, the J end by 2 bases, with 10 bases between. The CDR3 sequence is CASSGESQETQYF. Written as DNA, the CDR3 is TGTGCCAGCAGCGGGGAGTCTCAAGAGACCCAGTACTTC.